The rows below give T cell receptor beta chains drawn from one sample of a study of identical twins. TCRdb processed the 5' RACE reads anew with MiXCR; each CDR3 protein has one entry. Of around 500,000 distinct CDR3 sequences listed, approximately 15% are singletons. The same data also contributed to another study, on yellow fever vaccine responses in identical twins.

The sequencing input was CD4+ T cells sorted from blood. The receptors shown here come from a woman younger than 30 in good health. Each CDR3 is given with its conserved first and last residue.

CDR3 length	V gene	J gene	CDR3 protein
13	TRBV20-1	TRBJ2-5	CSARGGAGETQYF
17	TRBV7-9	TRBJ2-1	CASSSLSGTQIDNEQFF
15	TRBV27	TRBJ2-7	CASSPRTPRDYEQYF
18	TRBV5-1	TRBJ2-2	CASSTPISGGPNTGELFF
14	TRBV29-1	TRBJ2-1	CSGGLAGASNEQFF
16	TRBV20-1	TRBJ2-3	CSASVGSGGAGDTQYF
13	TRBV5-1	TRBJ1-2	CASSLSEIYGYTF
16	TRBV29-1	TRBJ2-5	CSVAPLGLAGVETQYF
13	TRBV20-1	TRBJ1-2	CSATPGEAYGYTF
16	TRBV7-6	TRBJ2-7	CASSPLATGPGNEQYF
13	TRBV27	TRBJ2-2	CASWAGNTGELFF
15	TRBV5-1	TRBJ1-5	CASSLGGTGVQPQHF
14	TRBV10-3	TRBJ2-7	CAISVGQGAHEQYF
14	TRBV6-5	TRBJ2-7	CASSYDRDRYEQYF
15	TRBV6-5	TRBJ2-7	CASSYRGTGVYEQYF
15	TRBV7-2	TRBJ2-5	CASSTSSGSGRTQYF
15	TRBV10-3	TRBJ2-7	CAISEPKQARYEQYF
12	TRBV4-2	TRBJ2-7	CASSPSSREQYF
13	TRBV5-1	TRBJ1-2	CASSLAGDYGYTF
16	TRBV12-3/TRBV12-4	TRBJ2-1	CASTFLGTSRHNEQFF
14	TRBV3-1	TRBJ2-2	CASSRTGRTGELFF
14	TRBV7-3	TRBJ2-1	CASRKGPSYNEQFF
15	TRBV7-2	TRBJ2-1	CASSSSGRKDNEQFF
17	TRBV20-1	TRBJ2-7	CSARGGRWSGSSYEQYF
18	TRBV3-1	TRBJ2-5	CASSLRASGRAGQETQYF
15	TRBV20-1	TRBJ2-7	CSARDRRVSSYEQYF
14	TRBV7-9	TRBJ2-5	CASSPGTNQETQYF
14	TRBV2	TRBJ2-7	CASRLQGARDEQYF
14	TRBV5-4	TRBJ1-1	CASSLTVGSTEAFF
13	TRBV6-2/TRBV6-3	TRBJ2-3	CASRETGEDTQYF
15	TRBV4-2	TRBJ2-7	CASSQRTSSSPYLYF
15	TRBV5-1	TRBJ2-7	CASSIQGASSYEQYF
16	TRBV20-1	TRBJ2-4	CSAREGQDGAKNIQYF
12	TRBV5-1	TRBJ2-7	CASRADSYEQYF
11	TRBV20-1	TRBJ2-3	CSATGTDTQYF
18	TRBV20-1	TRBJ2-6	CSARPGTGISSGANVLTF
15	TRBV5-1	TRBJ1-1	CASKGRTDMNTEAFF
15	TRBV11-2	TRBJ2-7	CASSFRGTKGYEQYF
13	TRBV29-1	TRBJ2-3	CSVDRVGTDTQYF
17	TRBV24-1	TRBJ2-3	CATSDFVSPGKGDTQYF
15	TRBV5-1	TRBJ2-2	CASKPGGTNTGELFF
18	TRBV5-1	TRBJ2-4	CASSEDGTSGRGKNIQYF
14	TRBV12-3/TRBV12-4	TRBJ1-4	CASSLDGFNEKLFF
22	TRBV28	TRBJ2-1	CASSFGVSTSGRAGGSYNEQFF
15	TRBV7-2	TRBJ1-4	CASSPRTAGNEKLFF